A selection of T cell receptor beta chains follows, all from one sample in a study of CD8+ T cells in alopecia areata. Clones were read by immunoSEQ multiplex PCR, and TCRdb kept only the in-frame ones, dropping some. The table lists 150,000 to 180,000 clones, 40% to 65% of them singletons. This specimen was CD8+ T cells sorted from blood, taken at week 0. Every receptor here comes from a human donor with alopecia areata. Both conserved end residues are part of each CDR3. A D gene is named only where the DNA matches it firmly. Rows give clone size only sometimes, using once, few, many, or a class for an expanded clone.

V gene	D gene	J gene	clone size	CDR3 protein	CDR3 DNA
TRBV6-6	-	TRBJ2-7	-	CASTYGRGRGEQYF	TGTGCCAGCACATACGGCCGGGGGAGAGGAGAGCAGTACTTC
TRBV7-9	-	TRBJ1-5	few	CASSLSPSQPQHF	TGTGCCAGCAGCTTATCCCCCAGTCAGCCCCAGCATTTT
TRBV9	TRBD1	TRBJ1-2	-	CASSVAVGQGSVKDYGYTF	TGTGCCAGCAGCGTAGCTGTCGGACAGGGATCGGTAAAGGACTATGGCTACACCTTC
TRBV18	-	TRBJ2-2	-	CASSPTPGTGELFF	TGTGCCAGCTCACCAACCCCCGGTACCGGGGAGCTGTTTTTT
TRBV25-1	TRBD2	TRBJ2-1	-	CASRDLAAPHSEQFF	TGTGCCAGCAGGGACCTAGCGGCCCCCCACAGTGAGCAGTTCTTC
TRBV7-7	-	TRBJ1-1	-	CASSFSLNTEAFF	TGTGCCAGCAGCTTCTCCCTGAACACTGAAGCTTTCTTT
TRBV2	-	TRBJ1-5	-	CASSEGGPAWSNQPQHF	TGTGCCAGCAGTGAGGGTGGGCCCGCTTGGAGCAATCAGCCCCAGCATTTT
TRBV27	-	TRBJ1-2	-	CASSLSRQGVGYTF	TGTGCCAGCAGTTTATCGCGTCAGGGTGTTGGCTACACCTTC
TRBV30	-	TRBJ1-1	-	CAWGGSTEAFF	TGTGCCTGGGGGGGGTCCACTGAAGCTTTCTTT
TRBV11-2	-	TRBJ1-1	-	CASSLGRGDTEAFF	TGTGCCAGCAGCTTAGGCCGCGGGGACACTGAAGCTTTCTTT
TRBV13	-	TRBJ2-2	once	CASSPATGTGELFF	TGTGCCAGCAGCCCGGCGACGGGGACCGGGGAGCTGTTTTTT
TRBV5-6	-	TRBJ2-5	-	CASSLGLEETQYF	TGTGCCAGCAGCTTGGGACTAGAAGAGACCCAGTACTTC
TRBV10-3	-	TRBJ2-7	-	CAISGLVNSDEQYF	TGTGCCATCAGTGGCCTAGTGAATTCGGACGAGCAGTACTTC